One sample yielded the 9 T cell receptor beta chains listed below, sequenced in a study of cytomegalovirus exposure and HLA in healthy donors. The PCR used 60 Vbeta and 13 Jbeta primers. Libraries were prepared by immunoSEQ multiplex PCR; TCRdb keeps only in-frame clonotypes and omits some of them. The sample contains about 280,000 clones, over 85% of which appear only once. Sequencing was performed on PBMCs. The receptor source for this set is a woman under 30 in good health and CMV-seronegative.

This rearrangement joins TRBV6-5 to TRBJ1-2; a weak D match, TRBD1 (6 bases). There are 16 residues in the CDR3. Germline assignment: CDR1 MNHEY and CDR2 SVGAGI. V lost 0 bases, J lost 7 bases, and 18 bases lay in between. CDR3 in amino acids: CASSYSSAVGALGYTF. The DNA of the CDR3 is TGTGCCAGCAGTTACTCTTCGGCGGTGGGGGCGCTTGGCTACACCTTC.

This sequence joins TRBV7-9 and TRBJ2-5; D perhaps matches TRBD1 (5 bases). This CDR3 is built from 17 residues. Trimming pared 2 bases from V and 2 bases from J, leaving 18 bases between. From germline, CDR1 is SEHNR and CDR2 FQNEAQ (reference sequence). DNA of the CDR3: TGTGCCAGCAGCTTATTTAGTATATGGACATTACAAGAGACCCAGTACTTC. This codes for CASSLFSIWTLQETQYF.

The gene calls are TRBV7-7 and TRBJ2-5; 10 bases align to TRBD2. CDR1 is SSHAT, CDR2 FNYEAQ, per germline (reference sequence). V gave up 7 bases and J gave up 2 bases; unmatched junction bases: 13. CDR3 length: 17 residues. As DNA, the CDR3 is TGTGCCAGCACCCTAGGAGGAGCGGGGGGGACTCAAGAGACCCAGTACTTC. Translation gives CASTLGGAGGTQETQYF.

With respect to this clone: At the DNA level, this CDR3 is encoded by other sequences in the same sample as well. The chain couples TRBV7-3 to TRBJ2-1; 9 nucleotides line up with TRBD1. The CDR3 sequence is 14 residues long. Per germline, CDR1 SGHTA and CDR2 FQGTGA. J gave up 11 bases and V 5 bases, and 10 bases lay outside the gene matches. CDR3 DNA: TGTGCCAGCAGCCGAACGATACAGGGGGCGAAGCAGTTCTTC. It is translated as CASSRTIQGAKQFF.

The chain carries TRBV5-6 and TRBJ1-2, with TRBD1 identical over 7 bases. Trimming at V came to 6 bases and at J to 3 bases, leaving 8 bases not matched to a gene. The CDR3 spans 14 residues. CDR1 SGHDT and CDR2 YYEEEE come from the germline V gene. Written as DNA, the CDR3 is TGTGCCAGCAACAGAATCCAGGGGGACTATGGCTACACCTTC. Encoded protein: CASNRIQGDYGYTF. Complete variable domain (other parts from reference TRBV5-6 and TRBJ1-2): DAGVTQSPTHLIKTRGQQVTLRCSPKSGHDTVSWYQQALGQGPQFIFQYYEEEERQRGNFPDRFSGHQFPNYSSELNVNALLLGDSALYLCASNRIQGDYGYTFGSGTRLTVV.

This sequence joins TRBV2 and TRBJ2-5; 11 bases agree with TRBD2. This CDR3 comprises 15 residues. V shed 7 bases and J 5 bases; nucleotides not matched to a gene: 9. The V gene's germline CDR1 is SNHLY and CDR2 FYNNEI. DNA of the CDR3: TGTGCCAGCAAGAAGACTAGCGGGGCTAGGGAGACCCAGTACTTC. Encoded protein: CASKKTSGARETQYF.

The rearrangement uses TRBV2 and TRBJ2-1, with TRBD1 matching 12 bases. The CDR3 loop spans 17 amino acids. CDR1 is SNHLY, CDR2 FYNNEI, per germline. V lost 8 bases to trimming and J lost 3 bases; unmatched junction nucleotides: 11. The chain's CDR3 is CASGPGQGAGIYNEQFF. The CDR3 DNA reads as TGTGCCAGCGGGCCGGGACAGGGGGCGGGTATCTACAATGAGCAGTTCTTC. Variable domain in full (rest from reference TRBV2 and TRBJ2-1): EPEVTQTPSHQVTQMGQEVILRCVPISNHLYFYWYRQILGQKVEFLVSFYNNEISEKSEIFDDQFSVERPDGSNFTLKIRSTKLEDSAMYFCASGPGQGAGIYNEQFFGPGTRLTVL.

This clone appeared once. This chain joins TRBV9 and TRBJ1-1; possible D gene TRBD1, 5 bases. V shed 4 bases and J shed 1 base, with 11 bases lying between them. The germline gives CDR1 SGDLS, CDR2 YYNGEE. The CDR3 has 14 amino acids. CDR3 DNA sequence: TGTGCCAGCAGCCCGGGACTGGCGAACACTGAAGCTTTCTTT. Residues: CASSPGLANTEAFF.

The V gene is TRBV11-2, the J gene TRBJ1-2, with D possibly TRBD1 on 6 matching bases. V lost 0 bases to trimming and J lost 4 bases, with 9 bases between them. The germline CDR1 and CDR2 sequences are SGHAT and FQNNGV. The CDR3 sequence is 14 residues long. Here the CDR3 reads CASSLEARGYGYTF. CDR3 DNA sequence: TGTGCCAGCAGCTTAGAAGCCAGGGGCTATGGCTACACCTTC.